Detailed here is one T cell receptor beta chain. The CDR3 loop spans 12 amino acids. Deletions cut 0 bases from V and 12 bases from J, with 9 bases between. The V gene's germline CDR1 is LGHDT and CDR2 YNNKEL (reference sequence). The sample is drawn from a study of blood T cell repertoires in COVID-19. Authors' analysis steps: Amplification of reference gene primers provided the estimated nucleated cell counts. Clones were sequenced by immunoSEQ multiplex PCR, and TCRdb holds only the in-frame ones, with some missing. The V and J calls and clone size are taken from that table; D and trimming were inferred from the DNA. In the table there are roughly 120,000 clones, roughly 80% of which are singletons.

The genes are TRBV3-1 (or the pseudogene TRBV3-2) and TRBJ2-4; D not certain. This receptor was taken from a man between 65 and 85 years old with acute or convalescent COVID-19. What was sequenced was peripheral blood. CDR3 sequence: CASSQDSLAQYF. The CDR3 DNA reads TGTGCCAGCAGCCAAGATTCATTAGCTCAGTACTTC.